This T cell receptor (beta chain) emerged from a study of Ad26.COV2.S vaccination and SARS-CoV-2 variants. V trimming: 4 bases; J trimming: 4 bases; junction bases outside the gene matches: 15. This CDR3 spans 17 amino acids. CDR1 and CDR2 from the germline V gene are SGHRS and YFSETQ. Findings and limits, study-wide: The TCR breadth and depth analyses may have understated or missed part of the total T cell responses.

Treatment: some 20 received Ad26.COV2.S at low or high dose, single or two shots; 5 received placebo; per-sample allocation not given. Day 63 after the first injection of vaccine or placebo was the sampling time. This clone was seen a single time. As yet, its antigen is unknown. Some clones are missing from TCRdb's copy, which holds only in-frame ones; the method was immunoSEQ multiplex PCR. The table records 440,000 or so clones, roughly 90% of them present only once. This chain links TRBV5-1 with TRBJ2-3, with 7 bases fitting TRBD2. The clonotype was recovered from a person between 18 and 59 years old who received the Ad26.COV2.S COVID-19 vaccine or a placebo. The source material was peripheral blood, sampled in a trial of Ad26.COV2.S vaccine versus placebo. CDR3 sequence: CASSPLTSRPAADTQYF. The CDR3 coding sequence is TGCGCCAGCAGCCCCCTGACTAGCCGACCCGCGGCAGATACGCAGTATTTT.